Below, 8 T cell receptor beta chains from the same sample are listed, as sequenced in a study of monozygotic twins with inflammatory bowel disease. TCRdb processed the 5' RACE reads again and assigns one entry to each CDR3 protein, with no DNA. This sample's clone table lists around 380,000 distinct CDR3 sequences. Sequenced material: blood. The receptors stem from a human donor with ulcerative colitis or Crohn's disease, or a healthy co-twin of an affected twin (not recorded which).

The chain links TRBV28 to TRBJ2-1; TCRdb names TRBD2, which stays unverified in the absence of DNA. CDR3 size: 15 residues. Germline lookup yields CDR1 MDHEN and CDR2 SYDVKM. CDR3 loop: CASTAGSAKSNEQFF. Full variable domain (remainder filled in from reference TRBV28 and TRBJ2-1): DVKVTQSSRYLVKRTGEKVFLECVQDMDHENMFWYRQDPGLGLRLIYFSYDVKMKEKGDIPEGYSVSREKKERFSLILESASTNQTSMYLCASTAGSAKSNEQFFGPGTRLTVL.

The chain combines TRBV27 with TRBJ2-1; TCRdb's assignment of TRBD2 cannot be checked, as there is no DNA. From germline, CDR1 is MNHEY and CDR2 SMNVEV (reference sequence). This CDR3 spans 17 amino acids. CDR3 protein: CASSQWTSANLYNEQFF.

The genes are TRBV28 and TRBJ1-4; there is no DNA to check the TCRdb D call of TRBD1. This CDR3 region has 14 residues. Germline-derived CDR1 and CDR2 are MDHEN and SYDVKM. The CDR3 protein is CATGRQIPNEKLFF.

The CDR3 protein is CSARVAGYNEQFF. V gene TRBV20-1 combines with J gene TRBJ2-1. Germline CDR1 and CDR2: DFQATT and SNEGSKA (reference sequence). CDR3 size: 13 residues.

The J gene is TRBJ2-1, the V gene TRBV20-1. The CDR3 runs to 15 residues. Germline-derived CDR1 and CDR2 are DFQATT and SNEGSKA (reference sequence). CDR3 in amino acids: CSCYGGGSSYNEQFF.

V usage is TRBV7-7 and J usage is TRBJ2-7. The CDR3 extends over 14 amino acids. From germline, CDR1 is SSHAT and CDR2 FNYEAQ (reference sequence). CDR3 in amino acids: CASSLSQGIHEQYF.

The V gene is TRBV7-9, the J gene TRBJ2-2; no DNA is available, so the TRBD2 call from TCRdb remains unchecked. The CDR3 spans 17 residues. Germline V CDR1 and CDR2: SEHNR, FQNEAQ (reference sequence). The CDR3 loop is CASSPAGLASNTGELFF.

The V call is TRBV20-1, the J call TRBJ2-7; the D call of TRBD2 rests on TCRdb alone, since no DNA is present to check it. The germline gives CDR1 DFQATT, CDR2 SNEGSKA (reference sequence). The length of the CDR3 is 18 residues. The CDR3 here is CSARDRRTGTSLSYEQYF.